Included here is one T cell receptor (beta chain) sequence, with context. The data derive from a study of control samples from healthy donors and cancer patients. Trimming took 1 base from V and 7 from J; bases not matched to a gene: 15. CDR3 length equals 18 residues. CDR1 is SGHAT and CDR2 is FQNNGV in the germline V gene. This table comes from immunoSEQ multiplex PCR, and its TCRdb copy is limited to in-frame clones, with some not included. This sample has 150,000 to 200,000 clones, with about 90% found just once. Input material: blood. This receptor was obtained from a man aged 25 to 40 in good health. The chain carries TRBV11-2 and TRBJ1-4, with 7 bases that match TRBD1. CDR3 residues: CASSLGGDSTGRFEKLFF. As DNA, the CDR3 is TGTGCCAGCAGCTTAGGGGGGGACTCGACAGGGCGTTTTGAAAAACTGTTTTTT.